The source of this T cell receptor beta chain is a study of Ad26.COV2.S vaccination and SARS-CoV-2 variants. As to treatment: 15 to 20 received Ad26.COV2.S at low or high dose, single or two shots; a few received placebo; per-sample allocation not given. Specimen acquisition occurred on day 63 following the initial vaccine or placebo injection. Trimming removed 0 bases from V and 2 bases from J, with 9 bases in between. The CDR3 extends over 14 amino acids. Germline-derived CDR1 and CDR2 are SGHRS and YFSETQ. Study-wide results and limits: From the TCR breadth and depth analyses, total T cell responses may have been underestimated. It was vaccine recipients, not placebo recipients, who had the higher spike-specific TCR breadth.

Assay used: immunoSEQ multiplex PCR; TCRdb lists only in-frame clones, some missing. The sample records nearly 400,000 clones, 75% to 90% being singletons. This clone appeared once. Its antigen is undetermined. The specimen comprised peripheral blood, sampled in a trial of Ad26.COV2.S vaccine versus placebo. The sequence was obtained from a person between 18 and 59 years old who received the Ad26.COV2.S COVID-19 vaccine or a placebo. The chain uses TRBV5-1 and TRBJ2-7; D perhaps matches TRBD1 (6 bases). In nucleotides, the CDR3 is TGCGCCAGCAGCTTGGGGGGGCGAACCTACGAGCAGTACTTC. This codes for CASSLGGRTYEQYF.